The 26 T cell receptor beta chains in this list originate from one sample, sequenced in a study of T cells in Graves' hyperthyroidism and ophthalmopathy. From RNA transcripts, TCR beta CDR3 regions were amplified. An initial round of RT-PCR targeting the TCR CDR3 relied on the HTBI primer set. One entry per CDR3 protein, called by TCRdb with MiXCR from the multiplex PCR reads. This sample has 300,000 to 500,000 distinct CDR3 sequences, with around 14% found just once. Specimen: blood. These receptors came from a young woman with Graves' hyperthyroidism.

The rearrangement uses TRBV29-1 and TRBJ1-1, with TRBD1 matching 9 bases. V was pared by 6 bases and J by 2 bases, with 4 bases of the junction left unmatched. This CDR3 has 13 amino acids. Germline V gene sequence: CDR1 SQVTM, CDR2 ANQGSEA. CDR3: CSVDRGYNTEAFF. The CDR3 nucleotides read TGCAGCGTCGACAGGGGGTATAACACTGAAGCTTTCTTT.

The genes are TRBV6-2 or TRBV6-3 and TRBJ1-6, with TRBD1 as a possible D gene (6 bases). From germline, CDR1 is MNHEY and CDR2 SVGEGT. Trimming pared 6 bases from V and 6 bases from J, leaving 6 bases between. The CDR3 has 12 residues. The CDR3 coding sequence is TGTGCCAGCAGGGACAGTAATTCACCCCTCCACTTT. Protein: CASRDSNSPLHF.

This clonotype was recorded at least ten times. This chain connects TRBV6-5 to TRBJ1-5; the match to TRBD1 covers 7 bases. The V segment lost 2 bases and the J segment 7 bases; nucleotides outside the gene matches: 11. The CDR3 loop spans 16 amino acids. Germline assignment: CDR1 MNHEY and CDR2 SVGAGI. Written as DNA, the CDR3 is TGTGCCAGCAGTTACCGTCTCAGGGGGGCGGCACAGCCCCAGCATTTT. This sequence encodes CASSYRLRGAAQPQHF.

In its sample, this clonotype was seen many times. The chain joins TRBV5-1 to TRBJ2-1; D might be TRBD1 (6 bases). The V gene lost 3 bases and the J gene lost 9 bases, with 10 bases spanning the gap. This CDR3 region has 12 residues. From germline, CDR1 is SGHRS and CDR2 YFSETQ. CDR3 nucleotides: TGCGCCAGCAGCTGGCAGGGGAGTGAGCAGTTCTTC. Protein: CASSWQGSEQFF.

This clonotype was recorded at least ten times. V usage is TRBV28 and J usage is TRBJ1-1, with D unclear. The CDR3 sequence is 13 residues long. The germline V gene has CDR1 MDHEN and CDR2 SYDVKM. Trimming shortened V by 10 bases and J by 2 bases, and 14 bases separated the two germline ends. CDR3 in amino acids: CAITGSLNTEAFF. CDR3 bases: TGTGCCATTACGGGCAGCTTAAACACTGAAGCTTTCTTT.

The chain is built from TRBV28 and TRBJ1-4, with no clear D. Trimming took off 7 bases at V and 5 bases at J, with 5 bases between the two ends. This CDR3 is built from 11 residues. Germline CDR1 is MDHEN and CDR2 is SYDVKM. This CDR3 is CASISNEKLFF. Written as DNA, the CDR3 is TGTGCCAGCATTAGCAATGAAAAACTGTTTTTT. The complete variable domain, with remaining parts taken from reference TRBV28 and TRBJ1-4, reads DVKVTQSSRYLVKRTGEKVFLECVQDMDHENMFWYRQDPGLGLRLIYFSYDVKMKEKGDIPEGYSVSREKKERFSLILESASTNQTSMYLCASISNEKLFFGSGTQLSVL.

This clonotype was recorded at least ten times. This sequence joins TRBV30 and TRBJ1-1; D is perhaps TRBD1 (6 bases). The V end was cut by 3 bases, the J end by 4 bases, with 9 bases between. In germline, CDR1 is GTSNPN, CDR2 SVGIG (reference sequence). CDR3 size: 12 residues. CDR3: CAWREGGTEAFF. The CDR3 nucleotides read TGTGCCTGGAGGGAGGGGGGCACTGAAGCTTTCTTT.

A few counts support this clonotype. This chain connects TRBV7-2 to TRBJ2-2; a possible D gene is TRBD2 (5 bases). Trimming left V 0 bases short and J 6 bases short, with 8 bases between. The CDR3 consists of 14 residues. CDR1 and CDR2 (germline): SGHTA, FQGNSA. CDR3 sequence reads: CASSLARAAGELFF. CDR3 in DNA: TGTGCCAGCAGCTTAGCGCGAGCGGCCGGGGAGCTGTTTTTT.

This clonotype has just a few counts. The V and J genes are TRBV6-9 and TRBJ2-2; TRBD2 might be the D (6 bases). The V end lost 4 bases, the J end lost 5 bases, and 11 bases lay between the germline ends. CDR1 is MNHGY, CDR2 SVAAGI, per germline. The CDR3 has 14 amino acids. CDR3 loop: CASSFLASTGELFF. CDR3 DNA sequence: TGTGCCAGCAGTTTCCTAGCGTCTACCGGGGAGCTGTTTTTT.

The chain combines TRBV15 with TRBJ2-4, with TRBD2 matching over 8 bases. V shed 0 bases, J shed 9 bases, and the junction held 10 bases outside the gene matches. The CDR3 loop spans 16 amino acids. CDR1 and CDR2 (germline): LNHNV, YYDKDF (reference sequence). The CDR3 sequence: CATSRDPAGVESIQYF. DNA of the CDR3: TGTGCCACCAGCAGAGATCCAGCGGGAGTGGAGAGCATTCAGTACTTC.

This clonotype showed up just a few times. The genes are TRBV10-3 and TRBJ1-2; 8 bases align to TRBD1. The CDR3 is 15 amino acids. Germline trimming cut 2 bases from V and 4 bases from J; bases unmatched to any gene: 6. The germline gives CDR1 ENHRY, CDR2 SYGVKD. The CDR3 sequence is CAISENDRGRYGYTF. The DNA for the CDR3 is TGTGCCATCAGTGAGAATGACAGGGGCCGCTATGGCTACACCTTC.

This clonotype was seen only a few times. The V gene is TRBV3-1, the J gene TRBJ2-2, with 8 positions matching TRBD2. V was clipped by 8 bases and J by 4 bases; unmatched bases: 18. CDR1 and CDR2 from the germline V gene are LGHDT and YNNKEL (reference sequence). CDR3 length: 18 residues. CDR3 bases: TGTGCCAGCGGCCGAATCTCGGGGCAGAGCGGGGGCACCGGGGAGCTGTTTTTT. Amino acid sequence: CASGRISGQSGGTGELFF.

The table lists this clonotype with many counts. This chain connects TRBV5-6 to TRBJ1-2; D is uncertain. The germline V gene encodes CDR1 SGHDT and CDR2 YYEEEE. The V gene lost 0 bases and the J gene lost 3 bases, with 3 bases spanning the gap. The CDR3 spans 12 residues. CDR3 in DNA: TGTGCCAGCAGCTTGGGGGACTATGGCTACACCTTC. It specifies CASSLGDYGYTF. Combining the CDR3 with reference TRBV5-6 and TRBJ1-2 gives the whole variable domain DAGVTQSPTHLIKTRGQQVTLRCSPKSGHDTVSWYQQALGQGPQFIFQYYEEEERQRGNFPDRFSGHQFPNYSSELNVNALLLGDSALYLCASSLGDYGYTFGSGTRLTVV.

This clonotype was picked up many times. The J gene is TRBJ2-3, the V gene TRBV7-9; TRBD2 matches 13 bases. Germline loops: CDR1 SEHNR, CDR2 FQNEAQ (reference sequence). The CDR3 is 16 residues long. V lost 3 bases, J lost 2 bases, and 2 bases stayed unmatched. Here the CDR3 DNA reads TGTGCCAGCAGCTTCGGACTAGCGGGAGCCACAGATACGCAGTATTTT. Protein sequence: CASSFGLAGATDTQYF.

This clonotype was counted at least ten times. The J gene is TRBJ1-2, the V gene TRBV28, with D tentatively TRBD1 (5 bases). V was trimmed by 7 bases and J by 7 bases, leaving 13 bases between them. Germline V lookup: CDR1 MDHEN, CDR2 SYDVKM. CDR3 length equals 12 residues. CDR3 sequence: CASMEGALGYTF. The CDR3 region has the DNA TGTGCCAGCATGGAAGGGGCGCTTGGCTACACCTTC.

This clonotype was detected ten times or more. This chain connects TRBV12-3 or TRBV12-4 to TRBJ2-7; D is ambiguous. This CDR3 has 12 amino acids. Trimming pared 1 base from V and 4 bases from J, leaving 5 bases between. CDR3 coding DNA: TGTGCCAGCAGTTTAGGGTTATACGAGCAGTACTTC. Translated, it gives CASSLGLYEQYF.

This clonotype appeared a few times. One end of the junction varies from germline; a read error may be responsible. The CDR3 DNA sequence: TGTGCCAGCAGCGTAGACAGGTCTAGGGACTTGTACAATGAGCAGTTCTTC. Protein sequence: CASSVDRSRDLYNEQFF. The chain is built from TRBV11-2 and TRBJ2-1; tentatively, D is TRBD1 or TRBD2 (6 bases each). The CDR3 runs 17 residues. Looked up from germline, CDR1 is SGHAT and CDR2 is FQNNGV.

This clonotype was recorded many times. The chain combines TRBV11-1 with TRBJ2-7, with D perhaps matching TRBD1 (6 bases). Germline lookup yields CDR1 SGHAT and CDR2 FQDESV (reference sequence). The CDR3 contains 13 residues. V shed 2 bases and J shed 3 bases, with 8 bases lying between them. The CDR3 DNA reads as TGTGCCAGCAGCTTATACAGGGACTACGAGCAGTACTTC. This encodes CASSLYRDYEQYF.

The CDR3 reads CASLGTGIYEQYF. Written as DNA, the CDR3 is TGTGCCAGCCTCGGGACAGGGATCTACGAGCAGTACTTC. The chain uses TRBV7-9 and TRBJ2-7; 9 nucleotides align to TRBD1. J gave up 3 bases and V 8 bases, and 5 bases lay outside the gene matches. This CDR3 spans 13 amino acids. The V gene's germline CDR1 is SEHNR and CDR2 FQNEAQ (reference sequence).

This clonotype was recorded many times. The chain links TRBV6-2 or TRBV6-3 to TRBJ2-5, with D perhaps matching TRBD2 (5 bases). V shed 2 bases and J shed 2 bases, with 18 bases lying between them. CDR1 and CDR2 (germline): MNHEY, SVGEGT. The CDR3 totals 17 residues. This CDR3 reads CASSYGVLRGSQETQYF. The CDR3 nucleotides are TGTGCCAGCAGTTACGGAGTATTACGGGGATCTCAAGAGACCCAGTACTTC.

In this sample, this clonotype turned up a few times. The CDR3 protein is CASSLTPTVGYTF. The CDR3 nucleotides read TGTGCCAGCAGTTTAACCCCCACGGTTGGCTACACCTTC. The gene calls are TRBV27 and TRBJ1-2; D gene ambiguous. Germline values: CDR1 MNHEY, CDR2 SMNVEV (reference sequence). The CDR3 extends over 13 amino acids. V lost 2 bases, J lost 7 bases, and 11 bases lay in between.

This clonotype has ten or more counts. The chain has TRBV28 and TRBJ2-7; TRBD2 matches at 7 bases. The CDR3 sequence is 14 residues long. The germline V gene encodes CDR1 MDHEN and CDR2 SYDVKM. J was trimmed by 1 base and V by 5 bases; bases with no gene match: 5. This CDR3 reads CASSPGGGSYEQYF. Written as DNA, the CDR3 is TGTGCCAGCAGTCCCGGGGGAGGGTCCTACGAGCAGTACTTC.

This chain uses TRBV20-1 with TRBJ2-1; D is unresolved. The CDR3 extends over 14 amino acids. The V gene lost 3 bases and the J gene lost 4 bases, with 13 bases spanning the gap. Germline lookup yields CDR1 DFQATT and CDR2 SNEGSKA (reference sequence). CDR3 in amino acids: CSARMQNFYNEQFF. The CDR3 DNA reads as TGCAGTGCTAGGATGCAAAACTTTTACAATGAGCAGTTCTTC.

This CDR3 reads CASSQGTPSNTGELFF. The CDR3 coding sequence is TGTGCCAGCAGCCAAGGGACTCCCTCGAACACCGGGGAGCTGTTTTTT. The chain has TRBV3-1 and TRBJ2-2; possible D gene TRBD2, 5 bases. Germline CDR1 and CDR2: LGHDT and YNNKEL (reference sequence). Trimming cost V 1 base and J 0 bases, with 9 bases left between them. The CDR3 loop spans 16 amino acids.

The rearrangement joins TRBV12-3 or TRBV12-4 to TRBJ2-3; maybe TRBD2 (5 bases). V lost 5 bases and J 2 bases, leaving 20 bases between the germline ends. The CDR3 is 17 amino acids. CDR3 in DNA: TGTGCCAGCAGTAGACTTAGGGAGACCCTCTACACAGATACGCAGTATTTT. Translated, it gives CASSRLRETLYTDTQYF.

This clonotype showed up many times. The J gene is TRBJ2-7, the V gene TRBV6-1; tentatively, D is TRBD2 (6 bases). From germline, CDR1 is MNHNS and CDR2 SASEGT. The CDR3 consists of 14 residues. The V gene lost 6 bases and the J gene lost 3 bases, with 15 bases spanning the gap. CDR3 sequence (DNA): TGTGCCAGCAGACCGGGACTTTCTAACTACGAGCAGTACTTC. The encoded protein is CASRPGLSNYEQYF.